Below are 21 T cell receptor beta chains sequenced from a single sample in a study of blood T cell repertoires in COVID-19. The data were produced by immunoSEQ multiplex PCR, yet TCRdb's version contains in-frame clones alone and is incomplete. The sample holds over 150,000 clones, approximately 85% seen once. The material sequenced was PBMCs or T cells enriched from blood (not recorded which). The source of these receptors is a man aged 40-49 years who had recovered from COVID-19.

This clone was counted only a few times. This chain uses TRBV11-2 with TRBJ2-2; TRBD2 might be the D (5 bases). This CDR3 contains 14 residues. Germline V gene lookup returns CDR1 SGHAT and CDR2 FQNNGV. V lost 0 bases and J 4 bases, leaving 6 bases between the germline ends. The chain's CDR3 is CASSLEAGTGELFF. The CDR3 DNA sequence: TGTGCCAGCAGCTTAGAGGCGGGCACCGGGGAGCTGTTTTTT.

The J gene is TRBJ1-1, the V gene TRBV6-5; the D gene is possibly TRBD1 (6 bases). CDR1 is MNHEY, CDR2 SVGAGI, per germline. V lost 6 bases to trimming and J lost 0 bases, with 11 bases between them. The CDR3 has 14 amino acids. This CDR3 is CASSLRGMNTEAFF. The CDR3 nucleotides are TGTGCCAGCAGCCTCAGGGGTATGAACACTGAAGCTTTCTTT.

The rearrangement joins TRBV7-3 to TRBJ1-1; D perhaps matches TRBD1 (5 bases). The CDR3 has 14 amino acids. Trimming pared 5 bases from V and 4 bases from J, leaving 14 bases between. Germline assignment: CDR1 SGHTA and CDR2 FQGTGA. This CDR3 reads CASSPRGGSTEAFF. CDR3 coding DNA: TGTGCCAGCAGCCCCCGGGGGGGGTCCACTGAAGCTTTCTTT. Full variable domain (remainder filled in from reference TRBV7-3 and TRBJ1-1): GAGVSQTPSNKVTEKGKYVELRCDPISGHTALYWYRQSLGQGPEFLIYFQGTGAADDSGLPNDRFFAVRPEGSVSTLKIQRTERGDSAVYLCASSPRGGSTEAFFGQGTRLTVV.

The chain employs TRBV4-2 and TRBJ2-1; D is unclear. V shed 4 bases and J shed 6 bases, with 10 bases lying between them. Per germline, CDR1 LGHNA and CDR2 YNFKEQ. The CDR3 consists of 13 residues. CDR3 loop: CASSPPQANEQFF. CDR3 in DNA: TGTGCCAGCAGCCCCCCCCAGGCCAATGAGCAGTTCTTC.

This clone appeared once. The chain carries TRBV19 and TRBJ1-5; 9 nucleotides match TRBD1. Germline V gives CDR1 LNHDA, CDR2 SQIVND (reference sequence). CDR3 length equals 17 residues. Germline trimming cut 7 bases from V and 6 bases from J; bases unmatched to any gene: 16. The CDR3, as DNA: TGTGCCAGTATCGAACAGACAGGGGGTAGACTTCGTCAGCCCCAGCATTTT. Protein product: CASIEQTGGRLRQPQHF.

The chain links TRBV6-1 to TRBJ1-2; no firm D call. The CDR3 contains 13 residues. Germline V lookup: CDR1 MNHNS, CDR2 SASEGT. V was trimmed by 1 base and J by 6 bases, leaving 9 bases between them. The CDR3: CASSEVPGHGYTF. The CDR3, as DNA: TGTGCCAGCAGTGAAGTCCCTGGGCATGGCTACACCTTC.

V usage is TRBV7-9 and J usage is TRBJ1-4, with 12 bases aligning to TRBD1. The CDR3 length is 17 residues. Trimming took 5 bases from V and 5 from J; bases not matched to a gene: 9. Germline V gene lookup returns CDR1 SEHNR and CDR2 FQNEAQ (reference sequence). DNA of the CDR3: TGTGCCAGCAGCCCGGGGACAGGGGGCGTAGCAAATGAAAAACTGTTTTTT. This gives the protein CASSPGTGGVANEKLFF.

For this clone: Its ends do not fully match the called genes, so a read error is possible. For the CDR3, the DNA is TGTGCCAGTAAAGGACAGGGTAGCAACCAGCCCCAGCATTTT. It encodes CASKGQGSNQPQHF. This sequence joins TRBV19 and TRBJ1-5; TRBD1 matches 8 bases. The V gene's germline CDR1 is LNHDA and CDR2 SQIVND (reference sequence). The CDR3 covers 14 residues.

The chain couples TRBV13 to TRBJ2-6, with D perhaps matching TRBD2 (5 bases). This CDR3 comprises 16 residues. Trimming left V 5 bases short and J 0 bases short, with 11 bases between. Germline V gene lookup returns CDR1 PRHDT and CDR2 FYEKMQ (reference sequence). The CDR3 loop reads CASSPLSGSGANVLTF. In DNA form, the CDR3 reads TGTGCCAGCAGCCCCTTAAGCGGCTCTGGGGCCAACGTCCTGACTTTC.

This chain links TRBV2 with TRBJ2-2; D not certain. The CDR3 spans 13 residues. V was clipped by 1 base and J by 6 bases, with 6 bases between them. CDR1 SNHLY and CDR2 FYNNEI come from the germline V gene. CDR3 amino acids: CASSEELAGELFF. The DNA for the CDR3 is TGTGCCAGCAGTGAAGAATTAGCCGGGGAGCTGTTTTTT.

This chain uses TRBV12-2 with TRBJ1-5; the table names TRBD1, a call not compared with the DNA. TRBV12-2 is described as a pseudogene. The CDR3 spans 18 residues. CDR3 sequence (DNA): TGTGCAAGTCCCCGACAGGGAATTAGACGGTATAGCAATCAGCCCCAGCATTTT. Its protein product is CASPRQGIRRYSNQPQHF.

V is TRBV19 and J is TRBJ2-7, with TRBD1 matching over 9 bases. The V segment lost 5 bases and the J segment 6 bases; nucleotides outside the gene matches: 5. CDR1 LNHDA and CDR2 SQIVND come from the germline V gene (reference sequence). The CDR3 loop spans 13 amino acids. CDR3 amino acids: CASSGDRAREQYF. Here the CDR3 DNA reads TGTGCCAGTAGTGGGGACAGGGCCCGCGAGCAGTACTTC. The whole variable domain, filled in from reference TRBV19 and TRBJ2-7, reads DGGITQSPKYLFRKEGQNVTLSCEQNLNHDAMYWYRQDPGQGLRLIYYSQIVNDFQKGDIAEGYSVSREKKESFPLTVTSAQKNPTAFYLCASSGDRAREQYFGPGTRLTVT.

This sequence joins TRBV29-1 and TRBJ1-2; possible D gene TRBD1, 6 bases. The CDR3 is 15 residues long. V lost 4 bases, J lost 3 bases, and 18 bases lay in between. Germline CDR1 is SQVTM and CDR2 is ANQGSEA. CDR3 nucleotide sequence: TGCAGCGTTGCGGGGGGCGGCTCTACTCACTATGGCTACACCTTC. This sequence encodes CSVAGGGSTHYGYTF.

The chain joins TRBV28 to TRBJ2-7; the match to TRBD1 covers 7 bases. The CDR3 length is 14 residues. From germline, CDR1 is MDHEN and CDR2 SYDVKM. Trimming cost V 5 bases and J 3 bases; bases outside gene matches: 7. The CDR3 region is CASSPGTELYEQYF. CDR3 coding DNA: TGTGCCAGCAGTCCAGGGACAGAGCTCTACGAGCAGTACTTC.

In DNA form, the CDR3 reads TGTGCCAGTAGTTCATGGGCCGATCAGCCCCAGCATTTT. This gives the protein CASSSWADQPQHF. This chain links TRBV19 with TRBJ1-5; no reliable D call. CDR3 length equals 13 residues. CDR1 and CDR2 from the germline V gene are LNHDA and SQIVND (reference sequence). Trimming stripped 5 bases from V and 5 bases from J, with 10 bases between. The whole variable domain, filled in from reference TRBV19 and TRBJ1-5, reads DGGITQSPKYLFRKEGQNVTLSCEQNLNHDAMYWYRQDPGQGLRLIYYSQIVNDFQKGDIAEGYSVSREKKESFPLTVTSAQKNPTAFYLCASSSWADQPQHFGDGTRLSIL.

This clone turned up a few times. The sample carries other DNA sequences with the same CDR3. This sequence joins TRBV5-1 and TRBJ1-5; D is undetermined. The CDR3 covers 14 residues. Germline CDR1 SGHRS, CDR2 YFSETQ. The germline V and J ends were trimmed by 2 bases and 3 bases, with 9 bases remaining between them. In nucleotides, the CDR3 is TGCGCCAGCAGCTTCGGCGGAAACAATCAGCCCCAGCATTTT. This sequence encodes CASSFGGNNQPQHF. Drawing the rest from reference TRBV5-1 and TRBJ1-5, the complete variable domain is KAGVTQTPRYLIKTRGQQVTLSCSPISGHRSVSWYQQTPGQGLQFLFEYFSETQRNKGNFPGRFSGRQFSNSRSEMNVSTLELGDSALYLCASSFGGNNQPQHFGDGTRLSIL.

This clone has a single count. The chain employs TRBV28 and TRBJ1-2, with D possibly being TRBD1 (6 bases). In germline, CDR1 is MDHEN, CDR2 SYDVKM. The CDR3 is 12 amino acids. The ends were cut back, 8 bases at V and 6 bases at J, with 13 bases in the middle. CDR3 region: CASLQGFNGYTF. CDR3 bases: TGTGCCAGCTTACAGGGATTTAATGGCTACACCTTC.

This sequence joins TRBV18 and TRBJ1-5, with D hard to call. Germline CDR1 KGHSH, CDR2 LQKENI. This CDR3 contains 16 residues. Trimming pared 2 bases from V and 6 bases from J, leaving 17 bases between. CDR3 nucleotide sequence: TGTGCCAGCTCACCATCTAGCGTCCTGGTGGGTCAGCCCCAGCATTTT. Amino acids: CASSPSSVLVGQPQHF.

This clone was recorded once. This chain uses TRBV14 with TRBJ2-7, with 7 bases fitting TRBD1. The CDR3 length is 17 residues. The germline V gene has CDR1 SGHDN and CDR2 FVKESK. V trimming: 0 bases; J trimming: 0 bases; junction bases outside the gene matches: 8. The CDR3 spells CASSQEAGTVASYEQYF. In DNA, the CDR3 is TGTGCCAGCAGCCAAGAGGCCGGGACAGTGGCCTCCTACGAGCAGTACTTC.

This chain links TRBV28 with TRBJ1-5; maybe TRBD1 (6 bases). Trimming took 3 bases from V and 3 from J, leaving 15 bases between them. The length of the CDR3 is 16 residues. Germline CDR1 is MDHEN and CDR2 is SYDVKM. The CDR3: CASSLLLGDTNQPQHF. DNA of the CDR3: TGTGCCAGCAGTTTGTTGTTAGGGGACACCAATCAGCCCCAGCATTTT.

This clone was observed a single time. The CDR3 bases are TGCGCCAGCAGCCAAACGGGAACAGCTCCACAAGAGACCCAGTACTTC. It yields the protein CASSQTGTAPQETQYF. This chain joins TRBV4-1 and TRBJ2-5; maybe TRBD2 (5 bases). The germline CDR1 and CDR2 sequences are MGHRA and YSYEKL. CDR3 length equals 16 residues. V shed 2 bases and J shed 2 bases, with 15 bases lying between them.